This T cell receptor beta chain was captured in a study of T cell responses to AZD1222 COVID-19 vaccine (TCRdb year 2021). About the investigation overall: A total of 230 or so trial participants underwent TCR sequencing, of whom 207 received two doses of AZD1222 and 26 received two doses of the MenACWY control vaccine. Trial participants were enrolled by age into subgroups of 18-55, 56-69 and 70-plus years, and around 150, 29 and 61 TCR-sequenced participants, respectively, were included in these subgroups. The investigation overall reported the following: Because no samples from the day 14 peak response were available, repertoires could be characterized only after the peak T cell response. Conclusions about previously exposed vaccinees are limited because only six or seven AZD1222 recipients were SARS-CoV-2 seropositive at baseline. In the small 56-69-year group, the increase in depth fell short of significance, most likely because of low power. A significant rise in spike-specific TCR breadth and depth was observed after two AZD1222 doses relative to day 0 and relative to MenACWY recipients. Participants were mostly white British, with more females than males. The authors suggested clonal diversity may have been underestimated. Reportedly, almost half of the unique spike-specific TCRs recognized epitopes lying outside the regions that are mutated in the B.1.351 and B.1.1.7 variants. Vaccine-associated CD4 TCRs spanned the whole spike protein, with dominant responses in regions 160-218 and 743-854.

Explained via the paper, the time point label denotes: about 28 days (+/-7) after the second vaccine dose. AZD1222 recipients whose second dose came at about 4 weeks and those whose second dose came at about 12 weeks were combined into one group, since spike-specific TCR depth and breadth did not differ between the two schedules. Samples from vaccinated people were obtained from the UK trials COV001 and COV002, which included a single-blind randomized controlled phase 2/3 trial of AZD1222 (ChAdOx1 nCoV-19) in healthy adults. Trial participant PBMC samples were collected at day 0 and day 28 after the second dose for TCRbeta chain sequencing. Concerning this clone itself: No antigen is known for it. The record has no base qualities; no much larger clone is one base away.

From cysteine to phenylalanine, the CDR3 is 15 amino acids long. The entry retains the CDR3 DNA only, 45 bases that are in frame from base 1. The germline V gene specifies MNHEY as CDR1 and SVGAGI as CDR2. V and J are trimmed by 7 bases and 6 bases, and the gene matches miss 14 bases of the junction. The CDR3 regions of human TCRbeta chains were analyzed by immunosequencing. As for how the authors treated the data: TCRs in the repertoires were matched against a reference library of SARS-CoV-2-specific TCRs that had been generated with the MIRA antigen-specificity platform. Breadth meant the fraction of unique TCRs that were SARS-CoV-2-associated, whereas depth meant the fraction of total T cells that were SARS-CoV-2-associated. Each spike-specific TCR was assigned to its reactive spike region and to a CD4 or CD8 class using the MIRA data. Log10-transformed breadth and depth values were compared by one-way ANOVA with Sidak's multiple comparisons tests. In TCRdb, the immuneACCESS table is reduced to in-frame sequences with V and J assigned. These tables do not hold every clone; where another copy was compared, an unresolved V gene accounts for under half, and the others remain unexplained. Clone size and V and J calls were adopted from that table, with D and trimming inferred from the DNA. The table for this sample lists over 140,000 clones; 90% to 95% of them were counted only once. Around 3.5% of the sample rests with the top ten.

Sequencing used peripheral blood, obtained 28 days after the second AZD1222 dose. The V gene is TRBV6-5 and the J gene is TRBJ1-1, with 7 central nucleotides matching TRBD1. The sequence was obtained from an adult who received the AZD1222 COVID-19 vaccine. The CDR3 corresponds to CASIPPRGKLAEAFF. The DNA sequence is TGTGCCAGCATCCCCCCCAGGGGGAAGTTAGCTGAAGCTTTCTTT.